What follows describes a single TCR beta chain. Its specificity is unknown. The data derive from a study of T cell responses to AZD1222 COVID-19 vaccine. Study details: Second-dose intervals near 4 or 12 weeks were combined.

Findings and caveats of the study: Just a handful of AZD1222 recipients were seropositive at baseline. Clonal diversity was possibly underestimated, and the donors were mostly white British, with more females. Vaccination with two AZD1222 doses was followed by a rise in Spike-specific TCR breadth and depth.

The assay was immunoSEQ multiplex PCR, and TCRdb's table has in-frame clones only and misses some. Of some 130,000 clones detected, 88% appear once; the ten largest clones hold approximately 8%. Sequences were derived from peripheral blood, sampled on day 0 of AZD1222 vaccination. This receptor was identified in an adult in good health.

In nucleotides, the CDR3 is TGTGCCAGCAGGGCCCATCAGGACATCTCCGGCTACACCTTC. This sequence encodes CASRAHQDISGYTF. The chain has TRBV7-2 and TRBJ1-2; D is perhaps TRBD1 (5 bases). CDR1 and CDR2 from the germline V gene are SGHTA and FQGNSA. Trimming removed 6 bases at V and 8 bases at J, with 19 bases between. The CDR3 spans 14 residues.